The subject of this entry is one TCR beta chain. Profiling relied on immunoSEQ multiplex PCR, and the TCRdb table lists in-frame clones only, not all of them. The sample includes around 350,000 clones, about 90% of them seen just once. This entry is derived from a study of Ad26.COV2.S vaccination and SARS-CoV-2 variants. The sequence came from a human donor who had recovered from COVID-19. The specimen comprised peripheral blood, sampled after recovery from COVID-19.

The chain's CDR3 is CASSLARIGVTGELFF. The CDR3 DNA reads as TGCGCCAGCAGCTTGGCCCGAATAGGGGTAACCGGGGAGCTGTTTTTT. This chain links TRBV5-1 with TRBJ2-2, with D possibly being TRBD1 (5 bases). The CDR3 contains 16 residues. The ends were cut back, 0 bases at V and 5 bases at J, with 14 bases in the middle. The germline V gene has CDR1 SGHRS and CDR2 YFSETQ.